This is a list of T cell receptor beta chains from one sample in a study of T cell changes during pregnancy in multiple sclerosis. TCRdb keeps only in-frame clones here, not all; method: immunoSEQ multiplex PCR. There are 50,000 to 75,000 clones in the sample; roughly 93% occur only once, and approximately 2.5% lies in the top ten. The sequences come from CD8+ T cells from peripheral blood mononuclear cells, collected in the third trimester of pregnancy. Receptors originate from a female donor with multiple sclerosis, enrolled in a pregnancy study. CDR3s include the opening cysteine and the closing phenylalanine or tryptophan. A D gene is named only where the DNA matches it firmly. Clone size, where shown, is once, few, many, or a class for clones that have expanded.

TRBJ2-1 TRBD2 13 . TRBV19 TGTGCCAGTAGTTGGGGACTATACAATGAGCAGTTCTTC CASSWGLYNEQFF
TRBJ2-7 . 14 . TRBV28 TGTGCCAGCAGTTTTAACGGGTACTCCTACGAGCAGTACTTC CASSFNGYSYEQYF
TRBJ2-1 TRBD2 15 . TRBV6-1 TGTGCCAGCAGTGAAACCGGGGGGTCCTACAATGAGCAGTTCTTC CASSETGGSYNEQFF
TRBJ2-1 TRBD1 15 medium-sized TRBV6-4 TGTGCCAGCAGTGACACAGGGGGCTCCTACAATGAGCAGTTCTTC CASSDTGGSYNEQFF
TRBJ2-7 . 11 . TRBV7-8 TGTGCCAGCAGCTTATCGTCCGAGCAGTACTTC CASSLSSEQYF
TRBJ2-6 . 13 . TRBV6-1 TGTGCCAGCGGACGGACGGGAGCCAACGTCCTGACTTTC CASGRTGANVLTF
TRBJ1-2 . 13 . TRBV4-1 TGCGCCAGCAGCTCAGGGTTCGACTATGGCTACACCTTC CASSSGFDYGYTF
TRBJ2-7 . 13 once TRBV28 TGTGCCAGCAGTTTTCGTAGGGGTTACGAGCAGTACTTC CASSFRRGYEQYF
TRBJ1-2 TRBD1 15 . TRBV7-9 TGTGCCAGCAGCACTGGACAGGGCCTTTCCTATGGCTACACCTTC CASSTGQGLSYGYTF
TRBJ2-1 TRBD1 16 . TRBV27 TGTGCCAGCAGTTGGACAGGGACCAGCCTCTACAATGAGCAGTTCTTC CASSWTGTSLYNEQFF
TRBJ2-7 . 14 . TRBV19 TGTGCCAGTAGTATAACCCGGGACTCCTACGAGCAGTACTTC CASSITRDSYEQYF
TRBJ1-2 . 12 . TRBV2 TGTGCCAGCAGTGGACAGGACTATGGCTACACCTTC CASSGQDYGYTF
TRBJ2-7 TRBD2 15 . TRBV6-5 TGTGCCAGCAGGCCGACTAGCGCAAGCTCCTACGAGCAGTACTTC CASRPTSASSYEQYF
TRBJ2-5 TRBD1 15 . TRBV6-6 TGTGCCAGCAGTTACCACATCAGGGGGCGAGAGACCCAGTACTTC CASSYHIRGRETQYF
TRBJ2-1 TRBD2 17 . TRBV27 TGTGCCAGCAGTTTCCGAGCGGGAGGACCCTTGGGGAATGAGCAGTTCTTC CASSFRAGGPLGNEQFF
TRBJ2-1 . 15 . TRBV18 TGTGCCAGCGCTGCACCCTTGAGCTCCTACAATGAGCAGTTCTTC CASAAPLSSYNEQFF
TRBJ1-4 TRBD1 16 . TRBV15 TGTGCCACCAGCAGGGCCACAGGGGGCGTCGATGAAAAACTGTTTTTT CATSRATGGVDEKLFF
TRBJ1-2 TRBD1 16 . TRBV15 TGTGCCACCAGCAGCCCTTTTCGGACAGGGAACGGTGGCTACACCTTC CATSSPFRTGNGGYTF
TRBJ2-7 . 14 . TRBV19 TGTGCCAGTTCCCCCGGGACATTCTCCTACGAGCAGTACTTC CASSPGTFSYEQYF
TRBJ2-3 TRBD1 15 . TRBV9 TGTGCCAGCAGCGCAGAGGGGGCTTCATGGCATACGCAGTATTTT CASSAEGASWHTQYF
TRBJ2-7 TRBD2 13 . TRBV27 TGTGCCAGCAGTTTGGGAGGGTCCTACGAGCAGTACTTC CASSLGGSYEQYF
TRBJ2-2 . 15 . TRBV7-6 TGTGCCAGCAGCTTAGTCCGGGGGGCAGGAGGGGAGCTGTTTTTT CASSLVRGAGGELFF
TRBJ2-7 TRBD1 14 . TRBV5-4 TGTGCCAGCAGCTTGAAGGGACAGATCTACGAGCAGTACTTC CASSLKGQIYEQYF
TRBJ1-1 . 14 . TRBV5-4 TGTGCCGGTAAAAGGGGGTATGATAACACTGAAGCTTTCTTT CAGKRGYDNTEAFF
TRBJ2-1 TRBD1 13 . TRBV7-9 TGTGCCAGCAGCCCGACAGGGTCGGATGAGCAGTTCTTC CASSPTGSDEQFF
TRBJ2-7 TRBD1 16 . TRBV11-2 TGTGCCAGCAGCCAAGAAGGACAGGGGGCTATCTACGAGCAGTACTTC CASSQEGQGAIYEQYF
TRBJ2-4 TRBD2 16 . TRBV4-1 TGCGCCAGCAGCCAAGTACTAGCGGGATTCAAAAACATTCAGTACTTC CASSQVLAGFKNIQYF
TRBJ2-1 TRBD2 15 . TRBV19 TGTGCCAGTAGTATAACTAGCGGTCCTTACAATGAGCAGTTCTTC CASSITSGPYNEQFF
TRBJ1-2 TRBD1 11 . TRBV9 TGTGCCAGCAGCCCAGGACAGGGTGATACCTTC CASSPGQGDTF
TRBJ2-1 . 16 . TRBV7-6 TGTGCCAGCAGCCTCCTGGCGGGAACCCCCTACAATGAGCAGTTCTTC CASSLLAGTPYNEQFF
TRBJ2-3 TRBD2 16 . TRBV5-1 TGCGCCAGCAGCTTGGCACTAGCGGGAGTCCCAGATACGCAGTATTTT CASSLALAGVPDTQYF
TRBJ2-1 . 15 . TRBV5-1 TGCGCCAGCAGCTTGGCCCCTAGCGAGTACAATGAGCAGTTCTTC CASSLAPSEYNEQFF
TRBJ2-7 . 14 . TRBV13 TGTGCCAGCAGCCCCCGGTCGCCGGGGTACGAGCAGTACTTC CASSPRSPGYEQYF
TRBJ1-3 . 16 . TRBV6-5 TGTGCCAGCAGTTGGCTACAGGAAAACTCTGGAAACACCATATATTTT CASSWLQENSGNTIYF
TRBJ2-3 . 15 . TRBV11-1 TGTGCCAGCAGCTTATTACGGGGAGGCACAGATACGCAGTATTTT CASSLLRGGTDTQYF
TRBJ2-2 TRBD2 15 . TRBV9 TGTGCCAGCAGCGTTGGGCTAGCGGGAATCGGGGAGCTGTTTTTT CASSVGLAGIGELFF
TRBJ2-7 . 13 . TRBV19 TGTGCCAGTAGTATCGCCACAGCCTACGAGCAGTACTTC CASSIATAYEQYF
TRBJ2-2 . 13 few TRBV30 TGTGCCTGGACCCCCCTCGGGGTCGGGGAGCTGTTTTTT CAWTPLGVGELFF
TRBJ2-7 TRBD2 16 . TRBV7-9 TGTGCCAGCAGCGCGATCCTAGCGGGAGAATTCCACGAGCAGTACTTC CASSAILAGEFHEQYF
TRBJ1-1 . 13 . TRBV5-6 TGTGCCAGCAGGGGTGGGGAGGACGCTGAAGCTTTCTTT CASRGGEDAEAFF
TRBJ2-3 . 15 . TRBV7-6 TGTGCCAGCAGCCCCCAGGGACTCAGCACAGATACGCAGTATTTT CASSPQGLSTDTQYF
TRBJ2-3 TRBD1 17 . TRBV28 TGTGCCAGCAAAAACCTCTTTCTACAGGGGGCTACAGATACGCAGTATTTT CASKNLFLQGATDTQYF
TRBJ2-1 . 16 . TRBV4-3 TGCGCCAGCAGCCAAGAATGGGCTAGCGAGTACAATGAGCAGTTCTTC CASSQEWASEYNEQFF
TRBJ1-1 . 14 . TRBV4-3 TGCGCCAGCAGCCAAGATAGCGGGGGGCCTGAAGCTTTCTTT CASSQDSGGPEAFF
TRBJ1-2 . 15 . TRBV6-1 TGTGCCAGCAGTGATGGAGCAGGGGCACTCTATGGCTACACCTTC CASSDGAGALYGYTF
TRBJ2-4 . 13 . TRBV9 TGTGCCAGCAGCCCCCCCGGGGTTTTCATTCAGTACTTC CASSPPGVFIQYF
TRBJ2-1 . 15 . TRBV4-3 TGCGCCAGCAGCCATAGAGCTAGCTCCTACAATGAGCAGTTCTTC CASSHRASSYNEQFF
TRBJ1-3 . 14 . TRBV29-1 TGCAGCGTTGAAACAGGGATTGGTGGAAACACCATATATTTT CSVETGIGGNTIYF
TRBJ2-5 TRBD1 14 . TRBV5-4 TGTGCCAGCAGCTTTGGACAGGTTAAAGAGACCCAGTACTTC CASSFGQVKETQYF
TRBJ2-7 TRBD1 15 . TRBV7-9 TGTGCCGTCCCCGGCTCCGGGACAGGGCACTACGAGCAGTACTTC CAVPGSGTGHYEQYF
TRBJ2-7 TRBD2 16 . TRBV9 TGTGCCAGCAGCCCCCGGACTAGCGGGAGAACCGACGAGCAGTACTTC CASSPRTSGRTDEQYF
TRBJ2-7 TRBD2 16 once TRBV5-8 TGTGCCAGCAGCCCGCGGGGGAGCCTCTCCTCGTACGAGCAGTACTTC CASSPRGSLSSYEQYF
TRBJ1-1 . 15 . TRBV6-5 TGTGCCAGCAGTCTACTTGGGACACTGAACACTGAAGCTTTCTTT CASSLLGTLNTEAFF
TRBJ1-5 TRBD1 13 . TRBV27 TGTGCCAGCAGTTTAAGAGGGGGCCAGCCCCAGCATTTT CASSLRGGQPQHF
TRBJ2-1 . 14 . TRBV7-2 TGTGCCAGCAGCTCCCGGGGGGCTGGGTATGAGCAGTTCTTC CASSSRGAGYEQFF